This record looks at one TCR beta chain sequence and its context. The sample is drawn from a study of blood T cell repertoires in COVID-19. Participants were aged about 18 to 90 years, lived in over 20 US areas, and enrolled virtually. The study assigned cohorts using participant-reported clinical history. Authors' analysis steps: How many nucleated cells were present was estimated from reference gene primer amplification. Using immunoSEQ multiplex PCR, the repertoire was profiled, and TCRdb retains in-frame clones only, with some absent. V and J calls and clone size are given by that table; D and trimming were obtained from the DNA. The profile covers 220,000 or so clones, with roughly nine tenths appearing a single time and about 3% taken by the ten largest. The CDR3 runs to 14 residues. Germline V gives CDR1 ENHRY, CDR2 SYGVKD. V gave up 4 bases and J gave up 1 base, with 8 bases separating them.

The genes are TRBV10-3 and TRBJ1-5; D ambiguous. Source material: PBMCs or T cells enriched from blood (not recorded which). The sequence derives from a woman aged 18-30 years in a cohort exposed to, infected with or recovered from COVID-19 (not recorded which). The CDR3 DNA sequence: TGTGCCATCAGTGTAGGACTCAGCAATCAGCCCCAGCATTTT. Translated, it gives CAISVGLSNQPQHF.